One sample yielded the 22 T cell receptor beta chains listed below, sequenced in a study of blood T cell repertoires in COVID-19. The method was immunoSEQ multiplex PCR; TCRdb's version includes in-frame clones alone and lacks a portion of them. Among 250,000 to 300,000 clones listed, 65% to 90% were seen once. The material sequenced was peripheral blood. Receptor source: a man between 50 and 59 years old with active or convalescent COVID-19.

The chain is built from TRBV12-5 and TRBJ2-5; D may be TRBD1 (5 bases). V gave up 1 base and J gave up 3 bases, with 6 bases separating them. Germline loops: CDR1 LGHNT, CDR2 FRNRAP. The CDR3 is made up of 13 amino acids. CDR3 bases: TGTGCTAGTGGTTTGGAGGGGAAAGAGACCCAGTACTTC. Translated, it gives CASGLEGKETQYF.

The chain uses TRBV4-2 and TRBJ1-4; tentative D call: TRBD1 (6 bases). Per the germline V gene, CDR1 is LGHNA and CDR2 is YNFKEQ. The germline V and J ends were trimmed by 0 bases and 3 bases, with 14 bases remaining between them. CDR3 size: 17 residues. The CDR3 is CASSQDLGGRANEKLFF. The CDR3 bases are TGTGCCAGCAGCCAAGATTTAGGGGGAAGGGCTAATGAAAAACTGTTTTTT.

The chain uses TRBV6-5 and TRBJ2-1, with D possibly matching TRBD1 (6 bases). The length of the CDR3 is 14 residues. V dropped 3 bases and J dropped 7 bases, with 13 bases sitting between them. The germline V gene has CDR1 MNHEY and CDR2 SVGAGI. CDR3: CASSYSGGYNEQFF. The CDR3 nucleotides read TGTGCCAGCAGTTATAGTGGGGGCTATAATGAGCAGTTCTTC.

The chain carries TRBV6-5 and TRBJ1-3; D not certain. V dropped 0 bases and J dropped 3 bases, with 9 bases sitting between them. Looked up from germline, CDR1 is MNHEY and CDR2 is SVGAGI. CDR3 length: 15 residues. CDR3 in amino acids: CASSYSRLYGNTIYF. In DNA form, the CDR3 reads TGTGCCAGCAGTTACTCAAGACTCTATGGAAACACCATATATTTT.

The CDR3 nucleotides read TGTGCCAGCAGGTCCGGGGGATCCCCTTTCTATGGCTACACCTTC. Translation gives CASRSGGSPFYGYTF. The chain combines TRBV2 with TRBJ1-2, with D perhaps matching TRBD1 (5 bases). Germline CDR1 and CDR2: SNHLY and FYNNEI. V dropped 6 bases and J dropped 4 bases, with 18 bases sitting between them. There are 15 residues in the CDR3.

The V and J genes are TRBV4-2 and TRBJ2-2; tentative D call: TRBD2 (6 bases). The germline gives CDR1 LGHNA, CDR2 YNFKEQ. V was pared by 2 bases and J by 2 bases, with 15 bases between. The CDR3 is made up of 17 amino acids. The CDR3 is CASSQPAPGVNTGELFF. The CDR3 DNA follows: TGTGCCAGCAGCCAACCCGCCCCGGGAGTCAACACCGGGGAGCTGTTTTTT.

This clone occurred a few times. V and J are TRBV25-1 and TRBJ1-6; perhaps TRBD1 as D (6 bases). The V end was cut by 4 bases, the J end by 7 bases, with 17 bases between. CDR3 size: 16 residues. From germline, CDR1 is MGHDK and CDR2 SYGVNS. The CDR3 DNA sequence: TGTGCCAGCAGTGTTGGGACCGGGGGGCGAAATTCACCCCTCCACTTT. This encodes CASSVGTGGRNSPLHF.

The V call is TRBV4-1, the J call TRBJ1-2; D unresolved. The CDR3 is 15 amino acids. Trimming pared 4 bases from V and 3 bases from J, leaving 15 bases between. Germline CDR1 MGHRA, CDR2 YSYEKL. For the CDR3, the DNA is TGCGCCAGCAGCCCGGACTCGACCCGGGACTATGGCTACACCTTC. This codes for CASSPDSTRDYGYTF.

The chain's CDR3 is CASSPSQGAYLYGYTF. The CDR3 region has the DNA TGTGCCAGCAGCCCTTCACAGGGGGCCTACCTCTATGGCTACACCTTC. The rearrangement links TRBV9 to TRBJ1-2; 9 bases agree with TRBD1. V was clipped by 4 bases and J by 4 bases; unmatched bases: 11. The length of the CDR3 is 16 residues. CDR1 and CDR2 from the germline V gene are SGDLS and YYNGEE.

The rearrangement uses TRBV7-2 and TRBJ2-7, with D unresolved. The germline V gene encodes CDR1 SGHTA and CDR2 FQGNSA. Trimming removed 2 bases from V and 6 bases from J, with 14 bases in between. This CDR3 spans 14 amino acids. The CDR3 region has the DNA TGTGCCAGCAGCTTAACAACCGGGTTTTCCGAGCAGTACTTC. It encodes CASSLTTGFSEQYF.

This sequence joins TRBV24-1 and TRBJ1-6; TRBD1 agrees at 7 bases. J lost 6 bases, V lost 9 bases, and 4 bases had no gene match. The CDR3 covers 13 residues. CDR1 KGHDR and CDR2 SFDVKD come from the germline V gene. The CDR3 DNA reads as TGTGCCACCGCGAAGGGGGCTAATTCACCCCTCCACTTT. Translation gives CATAKGANSPLHF.

The chain carries TRBV3-1 (or the pseudogene TRBV3-2) and TRBJ2-7; 7 bases match TRBD1. The CDR3 runs to 14 residues. Germline CDR1 and CDR2: LGHDT and YNNKEL (reference sequence). V dropped 3 bases and J dropped 3; count of bases not matched to a gene: 5. This chain's CDR3 is CASSQRQGSYEQYF. The CDR3 DNA sequence: TGTGCCAGCAGCCAGAGACAGGGCAGCTACGAGCAGTACTTC.

The genes are TRBV30 and TRBJ1-5; D gene unclear. V gave up 4 bases and J gave up 7 bases, with 11 bases separating them. This CDR3 has 12 residues. Germline V gives CDR1 GTSNPN, CDR2 SVGIG (reference sequence). This CDR3 reads CAWTLPGQPQHF. The DNA for the CDR3 is TGTGCCTGGACCCTCCCCGGGCAGCCCCAGCATTTT.

The chain links TRBV15 to TRBJ1-2; 7 nucleotides line up with TRBD1. CDR1 and CDR2 (germline): LNHNV, YYDKDF (reference sequence). V lost 0 bases, J lost 4 bases, and 5 bases stayed unmatched. This CDR3 is built from 15 residues. The CDR3 reads CATSREGGQTYGYTF. CDR3 DNA sequence: TGTGCCACCAGCAGAGAGGGGGGACAGACCTATGGCTACACCTTC.

J is TRBJ1-2 and V is TRBV4-1; 7 bases map to TRBD1. Losses at the gene ends were 0 bases for V and 0 bases for J; bases not matched to a gene: 10. The CDR3 spans 18 residues. Germline V gives CDR1 MGHRA, CDR2 YSYEKL. CDR3 nucleotides: TGCGCCAGCAGCCAAGACCGACGCTCCGGGACAGCTAACTATGGCTACACCTTC. It encodes CASSQDRRSGTANYGYTF.

This clone was seen a single time. The chain links TRBV4-1 to TRBJ2-7; 7 nucleotides align to TRBD2. The ends lost 2 bases at V and 0 bases at J; junction bases unmatched: 19. The germline V gene encodes CDR1 MGHRA and CDR2 YSYEKL. The CDR3 runs to 20 residues. In DNA, the CDR3 is TGCGCCAGCAGCCAATGGATGGATCCGGGGAGGGGTGGAAGCTCCTACGAGCAGTACTTC. This gives the protein CASSQWMDPGRGGSSYEQYF.

The chain joins TRBV30 to TRBJ2-1; 9 positions agree with TRBD2. The CDR3 covers 15 residues. Germline lookup yields CDR1 GTSNPN and CDR2 SVGIG (reference sequence). Germline trimming cut 0 bases from V and 2 bases from J; bases unmatched to any gene: 2. The CDR3 is CAWSVGTSTYNEQFF. The DNA of the CDR3 is TGTGCCTGGAGTGTCGGGACTAGCACCTACAATGAGCAGTTCTTC. The full variable domain, its missing parts supplied by reference TRBV30 and TRBJ2-1, is SQTIHQWPATLVQPVGSPLSLECTVEGTSNPNLYWYRQAAGRGLQLLFYSVGIGQISSEVPQNLSASRPQDRQFILSSKKLLLSDSGFYLCAWSVGTSTYNEQFFGPGTRLTVL.

The rearrangement joins TRBV3-1 (or the pseudogene TRBV3-2) to TRBJ2-2, with 8 bases that match TRBD2. Per the germline V gene, CDR1 is LGHDT and CDR2 is YNNKEL (reference sequence). The CDR3 covers 15 residues. J gave up 4 bases and V 4 bases, and 5 bases lay outside the gene matches. CDR3 coding DNA: TGTGCCAGCAGCCCGGGACTAGTGACCACCGGGGAGCTGTTTTTT. It translates to CASSPGLVTTGELFF.

This clone was observed once. The J gene is TRBJ2-1, the V gene TRBV19; tentative D call: TRBD1 (5 bases). The CDR3 has 16 amino acids. CDR1 and CDR2 from the germline V gene are LNHDA and SQIVND (reference sequence). V dropped 6 bases and J dropped 8 bases, with 23 bases sitting between them. The chain's CDR3 is CASRGLGREGSDEQFF. Written as DNA, the CDR3 is TGTGCCAGTAGGGGTCTCGGCAGGGAAGGTTCGGATGAGCAGTTCTTC.

This rearrangement joins TRBV9 to TRBJ2-2; D is possibly TRBD2 (5 bases). Germline V gene data show CDR1 as SGDLS and CDR2 as YYNGEE. The CDR3 runs 16 residues. With 4 bases removed from V and 4 bases from J, the gap between germline ends came to 17 bases. This CDR3 reads CASSPRVLSPTGELFF. DNA of the CDR3: TGTGCCAGCAGCCCGAGGGTGCTAAGCCCCACCGGGGAGCTGTTTTTT.

This clone was found once. This chain connects TRBV9 to TRBJ1-4; D is undetermined. Germline CDR1 is SGDLS and CDR2 is YYNGEE. This CDR3 comprises 14 residues. Trimming took off 0 bases at V and 5 bases at J, with 8 bases between the two ends. CDR3: CASSVGWLNEKLFF. Written as DNA, the CDR3 is TGTGCCAGCAGCGTAGGTTGGCTGAATGAAAAACTGTTTTTT.

V is TRBV5-6 and J is TRBJ2-1, with 7 positions matching TRBD2. The CDR3 loop spans 17 amino acids. Trimming removed 4 bases from V and 2 bases from J; junction bases left unmatched: 12. Germline CDR1 and CDR2: SGHDT and YYEEEE. In DNA form, the CDR3 reads TGTGCCAGCAGCCTAACACAAGCGGCGGGGGCCTACAATGAGCAGTTCTTC. Translating it yields CASSLTQAAGAYNEQFF.